The clone carrying this T cell receptor beta chain turned up a few times. As yet, its antigen is unknown. Disease duration under 2 months; hyperthyroidism patients were aged 18 to 65. The record originates from a study of T cells in Graves' hyperthyroidism and ophthalmopathy. Study conclusions and caveats: Most thyroid-expanded clonotypes above 0.001 were also found in blood.

It was RNA transcripts that yielded the amplified TCR beta CDR3 regions. The primer set for the first-round RT-PCR of the TCR CDR3 was HTBI. A single record per CDR3 protein comes from TCRdb applying MiXCR to the multiplex PCR reads. The sample yields about 420,000 distinct CDR3 sequences, about an eighth seen once. Germline CDR1 SGDLS, CDR2 YYNGEE. V was pared by 0 bases and J by 4 bases, with 4 bases of the junction left unmatched. There are 14 residues in the CDR3. V and J are TRBV9 and TRBJ2-7; 7 bases align to TRBD1. The specimen sequenced was blood. This clonotype was obtained from a young woman with Graves' hyperthyroidism. CDR3 sequence reads: CASSVGQGVYEQYF. CDR3 DNA sequence: TGTGCCAGCAGCGTAGGGCAGGGGGTATACGAGCAGTACTTC.